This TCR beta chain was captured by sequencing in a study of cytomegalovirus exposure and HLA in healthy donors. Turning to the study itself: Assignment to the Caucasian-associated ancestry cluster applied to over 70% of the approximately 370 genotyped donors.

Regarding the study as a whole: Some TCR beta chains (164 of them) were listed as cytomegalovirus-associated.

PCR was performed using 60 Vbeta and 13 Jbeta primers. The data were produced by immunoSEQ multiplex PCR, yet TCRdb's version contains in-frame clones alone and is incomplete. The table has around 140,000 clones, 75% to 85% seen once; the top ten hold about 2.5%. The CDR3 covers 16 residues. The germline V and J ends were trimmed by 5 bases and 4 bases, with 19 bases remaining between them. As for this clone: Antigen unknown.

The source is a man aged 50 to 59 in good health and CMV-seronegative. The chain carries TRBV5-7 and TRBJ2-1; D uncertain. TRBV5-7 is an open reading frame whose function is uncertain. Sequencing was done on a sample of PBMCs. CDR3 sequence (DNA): TGTGCCAGCAGTTTCTCGGGTGCTGGCGGATACAATGAGCAGTTCTTC. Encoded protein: CASSFSGAGGYNEQFF.